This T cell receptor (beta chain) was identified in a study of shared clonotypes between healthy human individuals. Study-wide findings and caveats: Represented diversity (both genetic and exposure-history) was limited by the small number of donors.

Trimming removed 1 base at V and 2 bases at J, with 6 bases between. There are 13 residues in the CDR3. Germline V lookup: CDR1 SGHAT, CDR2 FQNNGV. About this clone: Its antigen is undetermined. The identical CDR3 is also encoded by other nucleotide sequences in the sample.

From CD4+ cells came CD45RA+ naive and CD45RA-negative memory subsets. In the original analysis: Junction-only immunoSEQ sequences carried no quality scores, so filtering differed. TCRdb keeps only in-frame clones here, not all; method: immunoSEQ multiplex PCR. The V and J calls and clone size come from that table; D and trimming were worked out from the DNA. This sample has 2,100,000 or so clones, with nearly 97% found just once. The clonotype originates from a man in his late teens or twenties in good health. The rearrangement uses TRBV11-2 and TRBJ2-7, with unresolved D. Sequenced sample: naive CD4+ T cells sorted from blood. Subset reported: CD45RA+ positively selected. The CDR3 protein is CASSLGLAYEQYF. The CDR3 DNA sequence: TGTGCCAGCAGCTTAGGACTCGCCTACGAGCAGTACTTC.